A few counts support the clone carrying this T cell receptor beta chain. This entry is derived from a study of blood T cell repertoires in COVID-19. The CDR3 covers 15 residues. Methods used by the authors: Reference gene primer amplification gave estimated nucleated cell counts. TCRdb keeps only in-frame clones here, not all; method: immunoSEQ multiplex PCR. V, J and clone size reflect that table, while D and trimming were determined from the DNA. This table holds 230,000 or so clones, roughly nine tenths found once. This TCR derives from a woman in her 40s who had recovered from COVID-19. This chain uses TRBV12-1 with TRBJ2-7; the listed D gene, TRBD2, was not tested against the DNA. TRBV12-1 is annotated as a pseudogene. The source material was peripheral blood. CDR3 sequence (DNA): TGTGCCAGCAGCATTGGAAAAGCGGGGGGTTACGAGCAGTACTTC. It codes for CASSIGKAGGYEQYF.